These T cell receptor beta chains were read from a single sample in a study of cytomegalovirus exposure and HLA in healthy donors. Using immunoSEQ multiplex PCR, the repertoire was profiled, and TCRdb retains in-frame clones only, with some absent. This sample's clone table lists 140,000 to 150,000 clones. The sample taken for sequencing was PBMCs. The receptors derive from a male donor in good health and CMV-seronegative. Both conserved end residues are part of each CDR3. D genes are given only for firm matches.

d_call: TRBD2
j_call: TRBJ2-3
v_call: TRBV30
cdr3_nt: TGTGCCTGCGGGACCGGCGGGAGCGCCTCCCCTAGCACAGATACGCAGTATTTT
cdr3_aa: CACGTGGSASPSTDTQYF

d_call: TRBD1
j_call: TRBJ1-6
v_call: TRBV28
cdr3_nt: TGTGCCAGCAGTTTTACAGGGGGCGCTTCACCCCTCCACTTT
cdr3_aa: CASSFTGGASPLHF

d_call: -
j_call: TRBJ2-5
v_call: TRBV7-3
cdr3_nt: TGTGCCAGCAGCTTATACGCTAAAGAGACCCAGTACTTC
cdr3_aa: CASSLYAKETQYF

d_call: -
j_call: TRBJ2-7
v_call: TRBV27
cdr3_nt: TGTGCCAGCAGCTATACCTACGAGCAGTACTTC
cdr3_aa: CASSYTYEQYF

d_call: -
j_call: TRBJ2-3
v_call: TRBV4-2
cdr3_nt: TGTGCCAGCAGCCAAGGTGAGCCAGATACGCAGTATTTT
cdr3_aa: CASSQGEPDTQYF

d_call: TRBD2
j_call: TRBJ2-7
v_call: TRBV5-8
cdr3_nt: TGTGCCAGCAGCTTCGCCCTAGCGGAGTACGAGCAGTACTTC
cdr3_aa: CASSFALAEYEQYF

d_call: -
j_call: TRBJ2-2
v_call: TRBV27
cdr3_nt: TGTGCCAGCAGTCGGCGCGAGGACACCGGGGAGCTGTTTTTT
cdr3_aa: CASSRREDTGELFF

d_call: TRBD1
j_call: TRBJ1-4
v_call: TRBV19
cdr3_nt: TGTGCCAGTAGTACAACAGGGGGCCCAGGCGAAAAACTGTTTTTT
cdr3_aa: CASSTTGGPGEKLFF

d_call: TRBD1
j_call: TRBJ2-5
v_call: TRBV27
cdr3_nt: TGTGCCAGCAGGGGGGACAGCCAAGAGACCCAGTACTTC
cdr3_aa: CASRGDSQETQYF

d_call: -
j_call: TRBJ1-1
v_call: TRBV29-1
cdr3_nt: TGCAGCGTTGGGTTCGACTCGAACACTGAAGCTTTCTTT
cdr3_aa: CSVGFDSNTEAFF

d_call: TRBD1
j_call: TRBJ1-1
v_call: TRBV5-4
cdr3_nt: TGTGCCAGCAGCTTGGAAGGGGGCAGGGTGAATACTGAAGCTTTCTTT
cdr3_aa: CASSLEGGRVNTEAFF

d_call: -
j_call: TRBJ1-2
v_call: TRBV1
cdr3_nt: TGCACCAGCAGCCAGGGGCAGCCAATCAATGGCTACACCTTC
cdr3_aa: CTSSQGQPINGYTF

d_call: -
j_call: TRBJ2-1
v_call: TRBV27
cdr3_nt: TGTGCCAGCAGTAGTCTGGGGTTTCTAGCTGAGCAGTTCTTC
cdr3_aa: CASSSLGFLAEQFF

d_call: -
j_call: TRBJ2-3
v_call: TRBV25-1
cdr3_nt: TGTGCCAGCAGTGGATCGACTCCGCAGTATTTT
cdr3_aa: CASSGSTPQYF

d_call: -
j_call: TRBJ2-2
v_call: TRBV25-1
cdr3_nt: TGTGCCAGCAGTGAATATACTAGCCAGGGAAATTCCCCCGGGGAGCTGTTTTTT
cdr3_aa: CASSEYTSQGNSPGELFF

d_call: -
j_call: TRBJ2-5
v_call: TRBV7-9
cdr3_nt: TGTGCCAGCTCCCTTCGACAGACAATGAAAGAGACCCAGTACTTC
cdr3_aa: CASSLRQTMKETQYF

d_call: TRBD1
j_call: TRBJ2-1
v_call: TRBV29-1
cdr3_nt: TGCAGCGTTGAAGGGGGGACAGGGAACAATGAGCAGTTCTTC
cdr3_aa: CSVEGGTGNNEQFF

d_call: -
j_call: TRBJ2-7
v_call: TRBV30
cdr3_nt: TGTGCCAGGGAGGACGGGCGCGAGCAGTACTTC
cdr3_aa: CAREDGREQYF

d_call: -
j_call: TRBJ2-5
v_call: TRBV20-1
cdr3_nt: TGCAGTGCTCGACTCCAAGAGACCCAGTACTTC
cdr3_aa: CSARLQETQYF

d_call: -
j_call: TRBJ1-2
v_call: TRBV5-6
cdr3_nt: TGTGCCAGCAGTCCGGGAGTAAGAGATGGCTACACCTTC
cdr3_aa: CASSPGVRDGYTF

d_call: -
j_call: TRBJ1-3
v_call: TRBV6-5
cdr3_nt: TGTGCCAGCAGTTACAAGCGAGGAACCGGAAACACCATATATTTT
cdr3_aa: CASSYKRGTGNTIYF

d_call: -
j_call: TRBJ1-4
v_call: TRBV20-1
cdr3_nt: TGCAGTGCTAGAGTGGGGGGGACGCTGTTTTTT
cdr3_aa: CSARVGGTLFF

d_call: -
j_call: TRBJ1-2
v_call: TRBV14
cdr3_nt: TGTGCCAGCAGCCAAGATTGGAGGAACTATGGCTACACCTTC
cdr3_aa: CASSQDWRNYGYTF

d_call: TRBD1
j_call: TRBJ2-3
v_call: TRBV5-6
cdr3_nt: TGTGCCAGCAGCTTGTTAGTACGGGACAGGGGTACAGATACGCAGTATTTT
cdr3_aa: CASSLLVRDRGTDTQYF

d_call: -
j_call: TRBJ1-1
v_call: TRBV6-5
cdr3_nt: TGTGCCAGCAGTTCTCGTAACAGGGTAATAGACACTGAAGCTTTCTTT
cdr3_aa: CASSSRNRVIDTEAFF

d_call: -
j_call: TRBJ1-5
v_call: TRBV13
cdr3_nt: TGTGCCAGCAGCTCACCGGGCCCCATCCCCCGGGAGAGGCAGCCCCAGCATTTT
cdr3_aa: CASSSPGPIPRERQPQHF

d_call: TRBD1
j_call: TRBJ2-2
v_call: TRBV7-2
cdr3_nt: TGTGCCAGCAGCTTAGTCAGGGGGCGTATCGGGGAGCTGTTTTTT
cdr3_aa: CASSLVRGRIGELFF

d_call: TRBD1
j_call: TRBJ1-4
v_call: TRBV19
cdr3_nt: TGTGCCAGTAGCCGCCCCCTCGCAGGGGGGACTAATGAAAAACTGTTTTTT
cdr3_aa: CASSRPLAGGTNEKLFF

d_call: -
j_call: TRBJ1-4
v_call: TRBV18
cdr3_nt: TGTGCCAGCTCACCAAGCGGTCGGGGGACTAATGAAAAACTGTTTTTT
cdr3_aa: CASSPSGRGTNEKLFF

d_call: TRBD2
j_call: TRBJ2-7
v_call: TRBV6-6
cdr3_nt: TGTGCCAGCAAGAGCGGGGGGAGCTCCTACGAGCAGTACTTC
cdr3_aa: CASKSGGSSYEQYF

d_call: -
j_call: TRBJ2-1
v_call: TRBV1
cdr3_nt: TGCACCAGCAGTCGAGCGGGACTAGCGTATCACTTTGAGCAGTTCTTC
cdr3_aa: CTSSRAGLAYHFEQFF

d_call: TRBD2
j_call: TRBJ2-7
v_call: TRBV5-4
cdr3_nt: TGTGCCAGCAGCGTCTCTAGCGGGAGAGCATACGAGCAGTACTTC
cdr3_aa: CASSVSSGRAYEQYF

d_call: -
j_call: TRBJ1-1
v_call: TRBV11-3
cdr3_nt: TGTGCCAGCAGCTATACAGGGTACACTGAAGCTTTCTTT
cdr3_aa: CASSYTGYTEAFF

d_call: TRBD1
j_call: TRBJ1-5
v_call: TRBV18
cdr3_nt: TGTGCCAGCTCACAGGGACAGGGGGGCAATCAGCCCCAGCATTTT
cdr3_aa: CASSQGQGGNQPQHF

d_call: -
j_call: TRBJ2-1
v_call: TRBV19
cdr3_nt: TGTGCCAGTAGTCCGGGGGTCTCCTACAATGAGCAGTTCTTC
cdr3_aa: CASSPGVSYNEQFF

d_call: TRBD1
j_call: TRBJ2-1
v_call: TRBV6-5
cdr3_nt: TGTGCCAGCAAAGAGTGGACAGGGTTCAATGAGCAGTTCTTC
cdr3_aa: CASKEWTGFNEQFF

d_call: TRBD1
j_call: TRBJ2-2
v_call: TRBV28
cdr3_nt: TGTGCCAGCAGTAAGGGACAGGGGAGCACCGGGGAGCTGTTTTTT
cdr3_aa: CASSKGQGSTGELFF

d_call: TRBD1
j_call: TRBJ2-7
v_call: TRBV7-9
cdr3_nt: TGTGCCAGCAGCTTAGACAGGGGCGAGCAGTACTTC
cdr3_aa: CASSLDRGEQYF

d_call: -
j_call: TRBJ2-4
v_call: TRBV9
cdr3_nt: TGTGCCAGCAGCGCTTCAGGATTGGCCAAAAACATTCAGTACTTC
cdr3_aa: CASSASGLAKNIQYF

d_call: TRBD2
j_call: TRBJ2-2
v_call: TRBV9
cdr3_nt: TGTGCCAGCAGCGCTAGCGGGGGGGTTGGCACCGGGGAGCTGTTTTTT
cdr3_aa: CASSASGGVGTGELFF

d_call: -
j_call: TRBJ1-2
v_call: TRBV19
cdr3_nt: TGTGCCAGTAGTTCAAGAGACAGGTCAGGTGGCTACACCTTC
cdr3_aa: CASSSRDRSGGYTF

d_call: TRBD1
j_call: TRBJ2-7
v_call: TRBV6-5
cdr3_nt: TGTGCCAGCAGTTACGGGACAGGGCCCTACGAGCAGTACTTC
cdr3_aa: CASSYGTGPYEQYF

d_call: -
j_call: TRBJ1-5
v_call: TRBV28
cdr3_nt: TGTGCCAGCAGCCTTCTTGCGCGGCCTAGCAATCAGCCCCAGCATTTT
cdr3_aa: CASSLLARPSNQPQHF

d_call: -
j_call: TRBJ1-5
v_call: TRBV4-2
cdr3_nt: TGTGCCAGCAGCCAAGTTAGAGATAGCAATCAGCCCCAGCATTTT
cdr3_aa: CASSQVRDSNQPQHF

d_call: -
j_call: TRBJ2-7
v_call: TRBV6-6
cdr3_nt: TGTGCCAGCAGTTATCGAGAGGCGCAGTACTTC
cdr3_aa: CASSYREAQYF